Sequencing of this T cell receptor beta chain was carried out in a study of CD8 T cells in ankylosing spondylitis. Making the TCR beta libraries involved quantitative 5'-RACE with molecular barcodes. TCRdb analysed the 5' RACE reads with MiXCR anew, one entry per CDR3 protein. The data hold 700,000 to 1,000,000 distinct CDR3 sequences, with roughly 10% observed a single time. General observations from the study: Among TCR beta sequences, a motif of roughly 8 highly homologous variants appeared characteristic of ankylosing spondylitis blood.

Comment on this clonotype: Its target is unknown.

Sequencing was carried out using blood, either unsorted or a sorted T cell fraction (not recorded which). The sequence was obtained from a male donor with ankylosing spondylitis.

The CDR3 here is CASSIRGTYNEQFF. CDR3 DNA sequence: TGCGCCAGCAGCATCAGGGGCACCTACAATGAGCAGTTCTTC. The chain joins TRBV5-1 to TRBJ2-1; D may be TRBD1 (6 bases). Per germline, CDR1 SGHRS and CDR2 YFSETQ. CDR3 length: 14 residues. V lost 4 bases and J lost 2, with 10 bases in between.